This T cell receptor (beta chain) stems from a study of OX40 agonist ivuxolimab in advanced cancers. Measured with immunoSEQ multiplex PCR; TCRdb has only the in-frame clones, and not every one. The data contain approximately 50,000 clones, more than 85% of them singletons. The V gene's germline CDR1 is MNHEY and CDR2 SMNVEV (reference sequence). The CDR3 is made up of 14 amino acids. V lost 4 bases to trimming and J lost 13 bases, with 20 bases between them. The J gene is TRBJ2-1, the V gene TRBV27; D may be TRBD2 (5 bases). This clonotype originated in an adult with an advanced solid tumor such as melanoma, head and neck, liver or kidney cancer. The sample in question was CD4+ or CD8+ T cells sorted from blood, obtained in a trial of the OX40 agonist ivuxolimab. This CDR3 is CASSSTSSGIFQFF. In DNA, the CDR3 is TGTGCCAGCAGTTCAACAAGTTCCGGGATATTCCAGTTCTTC.